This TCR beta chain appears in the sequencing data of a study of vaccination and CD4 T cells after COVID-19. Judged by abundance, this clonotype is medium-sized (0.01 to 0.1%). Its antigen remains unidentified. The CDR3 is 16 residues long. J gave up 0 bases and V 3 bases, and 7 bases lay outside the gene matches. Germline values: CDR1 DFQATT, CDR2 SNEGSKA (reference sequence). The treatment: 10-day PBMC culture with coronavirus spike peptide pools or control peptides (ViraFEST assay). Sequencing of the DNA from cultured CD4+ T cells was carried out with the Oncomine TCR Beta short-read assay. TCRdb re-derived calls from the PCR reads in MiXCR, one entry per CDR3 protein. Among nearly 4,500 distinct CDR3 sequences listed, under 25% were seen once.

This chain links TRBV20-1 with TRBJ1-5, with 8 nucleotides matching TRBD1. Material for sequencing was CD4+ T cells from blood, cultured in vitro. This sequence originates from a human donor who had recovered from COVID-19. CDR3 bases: TGCAGTGCTAGTCATTCTACAGGGGGTAGCAATCAGCCCCAGCATTTT. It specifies CSASHSTGGSNQPQHF.